The 20 T cell receptor beta chains reported below all come from one sample, sequenced in a study of long-term antiretroviral therapy in people with HIV. Version v3.0 of the immunoSEQ assay ran at survey level. Sequencing was performed with immunoSEQ multiplex PCR; in TCRdb, only in-frame clones are kept and a portion is missing. This sample yields tens of thousands of clones, of which about four fifths are seen a single time; around 5.9% belongs to the top ten. Specimen: unsorted PBMCs, collected 0.4 years after starting antiretroviral therapy. Receptor source: a man younger than 35 with HIV.

The chain has TRBV27 and TRBJ1-5; D is perhaps TRBD1 (5 bases). The CDR3 is made up of 13 amino acids. V shed 0 bases and J shed 7 bases, with 7 bases lying between them. Germline CDR1 and CDR2: MNHEY and SMNVEV (reference sequence). CDR3 sequence (DNA): TGTGCCAGCAGTTTATCGAGGGACCAGCCCCAGCATTTT. Its translation is CASSLSRDQPQHF.

This sequence joins TRBV27 and TRBJ1-4, with D possibly TRBD1 on 5 matching bases. The germline V and J ends were trimmed by 6 bases and 5 bases, with 22 bases remaining between them. This CDR3 has 17 residues. Germline V lookup: CDR1 MNHEY, CDR2 SMNVEV (reference sequence). The CDR3: CASSISGHLWRNEKLFF. Here the CDR3 DNA reads TGTGCCAGCAGCATAAGCGGACACCTCTGGAGAAATGAAAAACTGTTTTTT.

The chain carries TRBV6-5 and TRBJ2-1, with unresolved D. CDR1 and CDR2 (germline): MNHEY, SVGAGI. The ends were cut back, 2 bases at V and 5 bases at J, with 10 bases in the middle. CDR3 length: 14 amino acids. The CDR3 is CASSYVTGHNEQFF. The CDR3 nucleotides read TGTGCCAGCAGTTACGTGACTGGCCACAATGAGCAGTTCTTC.

V and J are TRBV4-3 and TRBJ1-2; D may be TRBD1 (6 bases). Germline V gives CDR1 LGHNA, CDR2 YSLEER. The ends were cut back, 3 bases at V and 4 bases at J, with 15 bases in the middle. The CDR3 runs to 15 residues. CDR3 in DNA: TGCGCCAGCAGCCAGCATTTCCAGGGGAGCTATGGCTACACCTTC. This translates into CASSQHFQGSYGYTF.

V gene TRBV6-5 combines with J gene TRBJ2-1; 8 bases align to TRBD1. The CDR3 contains 14 residues. Looked up from germline, CDR1 is MNHEY and CDR2 is SVGAGI. Germline trimming cut 3 bases from V and 7 bases from J; bases unmatched to any gene: 5. The CDR3 nucleotides are TGTGCCAGCAGTTATCAGGGGGCGCGAAATGAGCAGTTCTTC. It translates to CASSYQGARNEQFF.

This clone was observed a single time. The chain links TRBV6-1 to TRBJ2-7; D is perhaps TRBD1 (5 bases). The CDR3 runs 15 residues. V was clipped by 7 bases and J by 3 bases, with 19 bases between them. The germline gives CDR1 MNHNS, CDR2 SASEGT. The CDR3 bases are TGTGCCAGCACCGGCAGGGCTAGGGCGTTCTACGAGCAGTACTTC. Translated, it gives CASTGRARAFYEQYF.

The table lists this clone with a count of one. This chain connects TRBV10-2 to TRBJ1-1; no definite D call. Trimming left V 0 bases short and J 7 bases short, with 6 bases between. This CDR3 comprises 12 residues. CDR1 and CDR2 from the germline V gene are WSHSY and SAAADI. CDR3 region: CASSESWVEAFF. The CDR3 DNA follows: TGCGCCAGCAGTGAGTCTTGGGTTGAAGCTTTCTTT.

The chain is built from TRBV5-6 and TRBJ2-7; TRBD1 agrees at 8 bases. CDR3 length: 16 residues. The J segment lost 3 bases and the V segment lost 4 bases, leaving 12 bases of the junction unmatched. The germline V gene encodes CDR1 SGHDT and CDR2 YYEEEE. The CDR3 loop is CASSPGTGGYVYEQYF. As DNA, the CDR3 is TGTGCCAGCAGCCCCGGGACAGGTGGATACGTCTACGAGCAGTACTTC.

This chain uses TRBV5-4 with TRBJ2-2; D not certain. Germline CDR1 is SGHNT and CDR2 is YYREEE (reference sequence). Trimming took off 1 base at V and 1 base at J, with 8 bases between the two ends. The CDR3 covers 15 residues. CDR3 protein: CASSLSNLNTGELFF. The CDR3 DNA reads as TGTGCCAGCAGCTTGAGTAATTTGAACACCGGGGAGCTGTTTTTT.

V usage is TRBV4-1 and J usage is TRBJ2-1; D gene uncertain. This CDR3 has 13 residues. Looked up from germline, CDR1 is MGHRA and CDR2 is YSYEKL. The V end was cut by 4 bases, the J end by 8 bases, with 12 bases between. CDR3 nucleotides: TGCGCCAGCAGCCCCCTGAGGAAGCATGAGCAGTTCTTC. Amino acids: CASSPLRKHEQFF.

This clone was seen a handful of times. The chain couples TRBV18 to TRBJ1-2; D gene unclear. Trimming left V 3 bases short and J 0 bases short, with 8 bases between. CDR3 length: 14 amino acids. The germline CDR1 and CDR2 sequences are KGHSH and LQKENI. This CDR3 reads CASSPDTTNYGYTF. The CDR3 coding sequence is TGTGCCAGCTCACCTGACACCACTAACTATGGCTACACCTTC.

The V and J genes are TRBV5-1 and TRBJ1-1; D gene uncertain. CDR1 and CDR2 from the germline V gene are SGHRS and YFSETQ. Trimming took off 4 bases at V and 4 bases at J, with 17 bases between the two ends. The CDR3 consists of 15 residues. Here the CDR3 reads CASSPTVKSATEAFF. Written as DNA, the CDR3 is TGCGCCAGCAGCCCAACGGTAAAATCGGCCACTGAAGCTTTCTTT.

The V gene is TRBV28, the J gene TRBJ2-1, with TRBD1 matching over 7 bases. Per the germline V gene, CDR1 is MDHEN and CDR2 is SYDVKM. J gave up 7 bases and V 5 bases, and 17 bases lay outside the gene matches. This CDR3 has 17 residues. The CDR3 protein is CASSQDREGDRGNEQFF. CDR3 bases: TGTGCCAGCAGTCAAGACAGGGAAGGGGATCGAGGAAATGAGCAGTTCTTC.

In DNA, the CDR3 is TGCGCCAGCAGCCAGATTTATGAGGCAGGCGCCTACGAGCAGTACTTC. Its translation is CASSQIYEAGAYEQYF. The chain couples TRBV4-3 to TRBJ2-7; D gene uncertain. Trimming took 3 bases from V and 2 from J, leaving 17 bases between them. In germline, CDR1 is LGHNA, CDR2 YSLEER. The CDR3 length is 16 residues.

The V and J genes are TRBV9 and TRBJ1-2; D is undetermined. The CDR3 contains 14 residues. V was clipped by 0 bases and J by 4 bases, with 10 bases between them. Germline lookup yields CDR1 SGDLS and CDR2 YYNGEE. Here the CDR3 reads CASSVAVGSYGYTF. The CDR3 nucleotides are TGTGCCAGCAGCGTAGCTGTGGGATCCTATGGCTACACCTTC.

Here the CDR3 reads CASGLVAGDEQFF. The CDR3 coding sequence is TGTGCTAGTGGTCTAGTGGCAGGGGATGAGCAGTTCTTC. V usage is TRBV12-5 and J usage is TRBJ2-1, with a tentative D call TRBD1 (6 bases). Trimming shortened V by 5 bases and J by 8 bases, and 13 bases separated the two germline ends. Germline CDR1 LGHNT, CDR2 FRNRAP. This CDR3 has 13 residues.

The chain joins TRBV5-5 to TRBJ1-2; D remains ambiguous. The length of the CDR3 is 14 residues. Trimming pared 3 bases from V and 6 bases from J, leaving 15 bases between. Germline CDR1 is SGHKS and CDR2 is YYEKEE (reference sequence). CDR3: CASSSGGTAHGYTF. As DNA, the CDR3 is TGTGCCAGCAGCTCAGGAGGTACAGCTCATGGCTACACCTTC.

The rearrangement uses TRBV6-1 and TRBJ1-1; D might be TRBD1 (5 bases). Trimming took 8 bases from V and 0 from J, leaving 16 bases between them. Germline V gene sequence: CDR1 MNHNS, CDR2 SASEGT. This CDR3 is 15 amino acids long. The chain's CDR3 is CASDQWGRMNTEAFF. The CDR3 DNA follows: TGTGCCAGCGATCAATGGGGCCGCATGAACACTGAAGCTTTCTTT.

The V gene is TRBV7-2, the J gene TRBJ2-1; a weak D match, TRBD2 (5 bases). Trimming stripped 2 bases from V and 0 bases from J, with 11 bases between. The germline V gene encodes CDR1 SGHTA and CDR2 FQGNSA. This CDR3 has 16 residues. This CDR3 reads CASSLSGVSSYNEQFF. The CDR3 DNA reads TGTGCCAGCAGCTTAAGCGGAGTTAGCTCCTACAATGAGCAGTTCTTC.

This clone was seen more than once but under ten times. The V and J genes are TRBV6-5 and TRBJ2-7; 9 positions match TRBD1. V shed 4 bases and J 5 bases; nucleotides not matched to a gene: 9. This CDR3 has 15 amino acids. Germline-derived CDR1 and CDR2 are MNHEY and SVGAGI. DNA for the CDR3: TGTGCCAGCAGTTTGGGGACAGGGTCTTTACACGAGCAGTACTTC. This codes for CASSLGTGSLHEQYF.